This T cell receptor (beta chain) was recorded in a study of T cell responses to AZD1222 COVID-19 vaccine. This CDR3 has 15 residues. Between the trimmed V and J ends, which lost 1 base and 6 bases, there was a span of 16 bases. Germline values: CDR1 SEHNR, CDR2 FQNEAQ (reference sequence). The method was immunoSEQ multiplex PCR; TCRdb's version includes in-frame clones alone and lacks a portion of them. The sample includes roughly 120,000 clones, about 87% of them seen just once. The material sequenced was peripheral blood, taken on day 0 of AZD1222 vaccination. The origin of this receptor is an adult in good health. The rearrangement joins TRBV7-9 to TRBJ2-7; possible D gene TRBD1, 7 bases. The CDR3 sequence: CASSLGGGTVTEQYF. DNA for the CDR3: TGTGCCAGCAGCTTAGGAGGCGGGACAGTCACCGAGCAGTACTTC.